The 25 T cell receptor beta chains below were found in one sample sequenced in a study of OX40 agonist ivuxolimab in advanced cancers. Only in-frame clones appear in the TCRdb table, and some are missing; sequencing was by immunoSEQ multiplex PCR. In the table there are about 80,000 clones, approximately 93% of which are singletons. The sequences come from CD4+ or CD8+ T cells sorted from blood, collected in a trial of the OX40 agonist ivuxolimab. Receptors were obtained from an adult with an advanced solid tumor such as melanoma, head and neck, liver or kidney cancer.

V is TRBV30 and J is TRBJ2-7, with unresolved D. Germline CDR1 and CDR2: GTSNPN and SVGIG (reference sequence). This CDR3 is 19 amino acids long. Trimming removed 1 base from V and 0 bases from J, with 25 bases in between. In nucleotides, the CDR3 is TGTGCCTGGAGTGGGCGGCCGAGCCAACAGCCCTCAAGCTCCTACGAGCAGTACTTC. It encodes CAWSGRPSQQPSSSYEQYF.

This chain uses TRBV7-9 with TRBJ1-1, with D possibly matching TRBD1 (6 bases). The CDR3 spans 14 residues. V lost 2 bases and J lost 3, with 10 bases in between. Germline V gene data show CDR1 as SEHNR and CDR2 as FQNEAQ (reference sequence). The CDR3 protein is CASSLSRGYTEAFF. The CDR3 bases are TGTGCCAGCAGCTTATCCAGGGGCTACACTGAAGCTTTCTTT.

The chain carries TRBV15 and TRBJ2-1, with 8 bases identical to TRBD2. The length of the CDR3 is 15 residues. Germline V gene data show CDR1 as LNHNV and CDR2 as YYDKDF (reference sequence). Trimming removed 5 bases from V and 0 bases from J; junction bases left unmatched: 3. The CDR3 coding sequence is TGTGCCACCAGCCTGAGCGGGAGCTCCTACAATGAGCAGTTCTTC. This encodes CATSLSGSSYNEQFF.

A single count supports this clone. The rearrangement links TRBV5-1 to TRBJ2-1; 10 bases match TRBD2. The CDR3 totals 17 residues. Germline trimming cut 0 bases from V and 8 bases from J; bases unmatched to any gene: 11. Per germline, CDR1 SGHRS and CDR2 YFSETQ. The CDR3 DNA reads TGCGCCAGCAGCTTGGCCCCGGATCTAGCGGGAGAGTATGAGCAGTTCTTC. Amino acids: CASSLAPDLAGEYEQFF.

This chain joins TRBV11-2 and TRBJ2-7, with 8 bases that match TRBD2. CDR3 length equals 15 residues. Germline V gene lookup returns CDR1 SGHAT and CDR2 FQNNGV. V dropped 2 bases and J dropped 2; count of bases not matched to a gene: 5. The CDR3 sequence: CASSLLAGTPYEQYF. The CDR3 nucleotides read TGTGCCAGCAGCTTACTAGCGGGTACCCCCTACGAGCAGTACTTC.

The chain uses TRBV18 and TRBJ1-2, with a weak D call TRBD1 (6 bases). V was shortened by 5 bases and J by 4 bases, with 17 bases between the two germline ends. The CDR3 contains 15 residues. The germline V gene encodes CDR1 KGHSH and CDR2 LQKENI. CDR3 amino acids: CASSTGQRVGYGYTF. Written as DNA, the CDR3 is TGTGCCAGCTCAACCGGACAGAGGGTTGGCTATGGCTACACCTTC.

The rearrangement joins TRBV5-6 to TRBJ2-7, with TRBD2 identical over 7 bases. The CDR3 extends over 16 amino acids. The trim removed 2 bases at V and 0 bases at J, leaving 8 bases unmatched. Germline loops: CDR1 SGHDT, CDR2 YYEEEE. For the CDR3, the DNA is TGTGCCAGCAGCTTTGCCGGGACTACTGTCTCCTACGAGCAGTACTTC. Translated, it gives CASSFAGTTVSYEQYF.

V and J are TRBV4-3 and TRBJ1-1; TRBD1 agrees at 7 bases. From germline, CDR1 is LGHNA and CDR2 YSLEER. This CDR3 comprises 15 residues. V was clipped by 2 bases and J by 5 bases; unmatched bases: 8. CDR3 DNA: TGCGCCAGCAGCCAATACAGGGGATTAGGGACTGAAGCTTTCTTT. This sequence encodes CASSQYRGLGTEAFF.

The chain uses TRBV5-4 and TRBJ2-1; 12 bases align to TRBD2. Losses at the gene ends were 1 base for V and 5 bases for J; bases not matched to a gene: 1. The CDR3 runs to 15 residues. Germline values: CDR1 SGHNT, CDR2 YYREEE (reference sequence). This CDR3 reads CASSLRLAGDNEQFF. CDR3 DNA sequence: TGTGCCAGCAGCTTGCGACTAGCGGGAGACAATGAGCAGTTCTTC.

The gene calls are TRBV7-2 and TRBJ2-5, with TRBD2 as a possible D gene (5 bases). CDR3 length equals 18 residues. Germline V gene sequence: CDR1 SGHTA, CDR2 FQGNSA. V was shortened by 2 bases and J by 5 bases, with 24 bases between the two germline ends. CDR3 DNA sequence: TGTGCCAGCAGCTTACTTTATCTAGCAGAAATTCCTCTGGAGACCCAGTACTTC. Protein sequence: CASSLLYLAEIPLETQYF.

J is TRBJ2-2 and V is TRBV2; TRBD2 agrees at 8 bases. This CDR3 has 15 amino acids. The germline V gene has CDR1 SNHLY and CDR2 FYNNEI. The V gene end was trimmed by 3 bases and the J gene end by 4 bases; junction bases not matched to a gene: 4. In DNA, the CDR3 is TGTGCCAGCAGTGATCGCACTAGCGGCACCGGGGAGCTGTTTTTT. It codes for CASSDRTSGTGELFF.

V gene TRBV7-9 combines with J gene TRBJ1-4, with a weak D call TRBD1 (5 bases). Germline CDR1 reads SEHNR; CDR2 reads FQNEAQ (reference sequence). The CDR3 is 14 residues long. The V end was cut by 5 bases, the J end by 3 bases, with 10 bases between. The CDR3 is CASSLGPPNEKLFF. The CDR3 DNA sequence: TGTGCCAGCAGCCTGGGACCGCCTAATGAAAAACTGTTTTTT.

The rearrangement uses TRBV7-3 and TRBJ2-3; 8 bases fit TRBD1. The germline gives CDR1 SGHTA, CDR2 FQGTGA. V lost 1 base to trimming and J lost 4 bases; unmatched junction nucleotides: 4. The CDR3 extends over 15 amino acids. CDR3 in amino acids: CASSLRAGGPDTQYF. In nucleotides, the CDR3 is TGTGCCAGCAGCTTAAGGGCAGGGGGCCCAGATACGCAGTATTTT.

The gene calls are TRBV2 and TRBJ1-3, with D possibly being TRBD1 (5 bases). V shed 6 bases and J shed 0 bases, with 15 bases lying between them. This CDR3 spans 16 amino acids. Germline CDR1 SNHLY, CDR2 FYNNEI. CDR3 sequence (DNA): TGTGCCAGCAGGACCCTAGTCGGGACCTCTGGAAACACCATATATTTT. Translation: CASRTLVGTSGNTIYF.

The chain couples TRBV7-8 to TRBJ1-5, with D perhaps TRBD1 (6 bases). Germline values: CDR1 SGHVS, CDR2 FQNEAQ. V lost 0 bases to trimming and J lost 7 bases, with 10 bases between them. The CDR3 length is 14 residues. CDR3 in amino acids: CASSLAGQVQPQHF. The CDR3 nucleotides are TGTGCCAGCAGCTTAGCGGGACAAGTCCAGCCCCAGCATTTT.

The V gene is TRBV5-6, the J gene TRBJ2-7, with a tentative D call TRBD2 (6 bases). The CDR3 consists of 15 residues. Germline V gene data show CDR1 as SGHDT and CDR2 as YYEEEE. Trimming removed 4 bases at V and 5 bases at J, with 19 bases between. The DNA for the CDR3 is TGTGCCAGCAGCAGTTCCGAGGGAGGTATGAACGAGCAGTACTTC. Protein product: CASSSSEGGMNEQYF.

The rearrangement joins TRBV7-2 to TRBJ2-7; TRBD2 agrees at 13 bases. V shed 5 bases and J 3 bases; nucleotides not matched to a gene: 7. Germline assignment: CDR1 SGHTA and CDR2 FQGNSA. CDR3 length: 16 residues. The CDR3 region has the DNA TGTGCCAGCAGCATATCCGGGACTAGCGGGATCTACGAGCAGTACTTC. Translation: CASSISGTSGIYEQYF.

The chain links TRBV5-1 to TRBJ2-5; D remains ambiguous. This CDR3 has 11 amino acids. V shed 4 bases and J shed 1 base, with 2 bases lying between them. Germline V CDR1 and CDR2: SGHRS, YFSETQ. The CDR3, as DNA: TGCGCCAGCAGCCCCCAAGAGACCCAGTACTTC. As protein: CASSPQETQYF.

This chain connects TRBV6-5 to TRBJ2-3; 13 nucleotides align to TRBD2. J gave up 2 bases and V 4 bases, and 3 bases lay outside the gene matches. Germline V gene lookup returns CDR1 MNHEY and CDR2 SVGAGI. This CDR3 contains 16 residues. This CDR3 is CASSFGLAGDTDTQYF. The CDR3 DNA is TGTGCCAGCAGTTTCGGACTAGCGGGGGACACAGATACGCAGTATTTT.

The rearrangement links TRBV6-5 to TRBJ2-7; D is undetermined. The CDR3 spans 12 residues. CDR1 MNHEY and CDR2 SVGAGI come from the germline V gene. CDR3 DNA: TGTGAAATTGGGCCTTGCTCCTACGAGCAGTACTTC. Its protein product is CEIGPCSYEQYF.

This clone came up once. This sample also contains other DNA sequences that code for the same CDR3. The chain recombines TRBV13 with TRBJ2-3; 10 nucleotides align to TRBD2. The CDR3 contains 16 residues. CDR1 is PRHDT and CDR2 is FYEKMQ in the germline V gene (reference sequence). V gave up 5 bases and J gave up 2 bases; unmatched junction bases: 7. CDR3 sequence: CASSPWTSGSTDTQYF. DNA of the CDR3: TGTGCCAGCAGCCCCTGGACTAGCGGATCCACAGATACGCAGTATTTT.

The chain carries TRBV7-9 and TRBJ2-1; the D is unclear. This CDR3 is 16 amino acids long. Germline CDR1 SEHNR, CDR2 FQNEAQ (reference sequence). Trimming pared 5 bases from V and 0 bases from J, leaving 14 bases between. CDR3 DNA: TGTGCCAGCAGCGTTAGGTCGGGTAGCTCCTACAATGAGCAGTTCTTC. Its protein is CASSVRSGSSYNEQFF.

The chain is built from TRBV5-6 and TRBJ1-1; perhaps TRBD1 as D (5 bases). Germline CDR1 reads SGHDT; CDR2 reads YYEEEE. The CDR3 runs to 15 residues. V gave up 1 base and J gave up 4 bases, with 14 bases separating them. The CDR3 reads CASSLLVGGGTEAFF. CDR3 DNA sequence: TGTGCCAGCAGCTTGCTGGTCGGGGGGGGCACTGAAGCTTTCTTT.

In regard to this clone: At one end, the junction sequence differs from germline, possibly due to a read error. The rearrangement uses TRBV7-7 and TRBJ2-7, with D possibly being TRBD2 (5 bases). CDR1 and CDR2 (germline): SSHAT, FNYEAQ (reference sequence). CDR3 length: 14 amino acids. CDR3 sequence reads: CASSPAVSSYEQYF. The CDR3 DNA sequence: TGTGCTAGCAGCCCAGCGGTTAGCTCCTACGAGCAGTACTTC.

The chain is built from TRBV7-9 and TRBJ2-7; D perhaps matches TRBD1 (5 bases). Germline CDR1 SEHNR, CDR2 FQNEAQ (reference sequence). The CDR3 runs to 13 residues. The V end lost 3 bases, the J end lost 6 bases, and 12 bases lay between the germline ends. CDR3 residues: CASSLTLRGEQYF. CDR3 in DNA: TGTGCCAGCAGCTTGACCCTAAGGGGCGAGCAGTACTTC.